A selection of T cell receptor beta chains follows, all from one sample in a study of T cells in Graves' hyperthyroidism and ophthalmopathy. TCRdb itself ran the multiplex PCR reads through MiXCR, one entry per CDR3 protein. Of about 130,000 distinct CDR3 sequences in the sample, around 21% were seen once. The sample comprised blood. The receptors stem from a woman between 45 and 60 years old with Graves' hyperthyroidism that later progressed to Graves' ophthalmopathy. Both conserved end residues are trimmed from each CDR3. Fields, in order: V gene, CDR3 length, CDR3 protein.

TRBV7-9 15 ASSLAGEIRGTDTQY
TRBV25-1 13 ASSERPTTYNEQF
TRBV15 14 ATSRDHTSGRAEQY
TRBV6-2/TRBV6-3 14 ASRSLMVSSYNEQF
TRBV7-8 15 ASIPRTAPLGANVLT
TRBV6-1 10 ASGPLSYEQY
TRBV6-1 13 ASSRVAGIPDTQY
TRBV5-1 13 ASRGAGQGSETQY
TRBV7-3 13 ASSLTSGGKDTQY
TRBV3-1 13 ASSQGGLAGAGQF
TRBV9 12 ASSGGQVFSEQF
TRBV28 14 ASSSRAGADTDTQY
TRBV12-3/TRBV12-4 13 ASSRTAADTGELF
TRBV18 10 ASSFRVNEQF
TRBV4-1 16 ASSLQGGQFSGANVLT
TRBV24-1 10 ATTDRGYEQY